This T cell receptor (beta chain) was captured in a study of naive and memory T cell subsets. Study findings and constraints: Naive repertoires, especially CD8, held a few larger clonotypes, possibly memory cells re-expressing CD45RA. Over 85% of naive TCR sequences appeared only once, unlike memory subsets.

The CDR3 extends over 16 amino acids. Germline V CDR1 and CDR2: MNHEY, SVGAGI. The V gene end was trimmed by 6 bases and the J gene end by 6 bases; junction bases not matched to a gene: 14. There are a few counts of this clonotype. Its antigen is still unknown. An equimolar mix of two oligonucleotides served as the beta constant-region primer for TRBC1 and TRBC2. An oligonucleotide with the SP2 primer and a 12-nucleotide UMI was ligated to the cDNA 3' end. TCRdb independently ran MiXCR on the UMI-ligation and nested PCR reads; one entry per CDR3 protein. This table has about 150,000 distinct CDR3 sequences, approximately 17% appearing once. Four subsets defined by CD45RA and CD27 were sorted after CD3, CD4, CD8 and live/dead staining.

This sequence originates from a human donor in good health. The rearrangement joins TRBV6-5 to TRBJ2-7, with 10 nucleotides matching TRBD2. What was sequenced was naive CD4+ T cells from blood. The CDR3 DNA is TGTGCCAGCAGCCGGGCAGGGACTAGCGCCACCATCGAGCAGTACTTC. Translated, it gives CASSRAGTSATIEQYF.